The T cell receptor (beta chain) described here comes from a study of blood T cell repertoires in COVID-19 (dated by TCRdb to 2020 to 2022). As for the study more broadly: Collaborator samples came from the United States, Italy and Spain and covered acute and convalescent phases of COVID-19. The material from the prospective study consisted of cDNA or gDNA derived from T cells, B-cell-depleted T cells, or PBMCs. Where available, HLA class I and class II types were obtained from metadata supplied by the sample provider rather than from assay-based typing. Sample metadata almost always included a de-identified subject ID, COVID-19 status, age in years and sex. Deeply sampled blood TCRbeta repertoires from subjects exposed to, actively infected with, or recovered from COVID-19 were included in the dataset. The samples were drawn from the first 160 participants of the ongoing ImmuneRACE study and from some 1,300 subjects provided by 6 global collaborators. The repertoires were released in a freely available public database intended as a resource for research on the immune response to SARS-CoV-2. Points the paper makes about the study in general: The amount of clinical and demographic metadata varied by source and participant and was provided uncurated.

In the case of this clone: Its recognized antigen is unknown. No much larger clonotype is one base removed from it; base qualities were not supplied.

Relative to germline, V is missing 3 bases and J is missing 2 bases, with 15 bases of the junction outside any gene match. The CDR3 covers 19 residues, taking in both the cysteine and the phenylalanine. Here the CDR3 DNA is all that survives: 57 bases in frame from base 1. Sequences LNHDA (CDR1) and SQIVND (CDR2) are obtained from the germline V gene (reference sequence). TCRbeta CDR3 regions were amplified from genomic DNA by means of the immunoSEQ Assay, a bias-controlled multiplex PCR. Per the source publication's procedure: Nucleated cell counts per sample were estimated from amplification of reference gene primers within the assay. To quantify the absolute abundance of each unique TCRbeta CDR3 rearrangement, sequence reads were collapsed and filtered. For each sample, productive Simpson clonality was calculated by taking the square root of Simpson's diversity index across productive rearrangements. TCRdb holds this immuneACCESS table with in-frame rearrangements only. Some clones are missing; in checked studies, unresolved V genes explain under half, and the rest has no known cause. D and trimming were read from the DNA, whereas the V and J calls and clone size are those reported in that table. Across this sample there are 120,000 to 150,000 clones, with roughly four fifths seen only once. The ten largest clones capture about 16% of the sample.

Collaborating institutions collected whole blood in K2EDTA tubes following their own protocols. For TCRbeta analysis, collaborators shipped samples as frozen whole blood, isolated PBMCs, or DNA extracted from either of those sample types. The clonotype comes from a human donor with acute or convalescent COVID-19. The donor label of this sample is uncertain. The chain is made from TRBV19 and TRBJ1-3, and 8 bases in between align with TRBD1. The sequencing sample was made of peripheral blood. The CDR3 region reads CASSILGQAQMEPGNTIYF. The DNA sequence is TGTGCCAGTAGTATTCTGGGACAGGCTCAGATGGAACCTGGAAACACCATATATTTT.